This TCR beta chain was captured in a study of chemoradiotherapy in HPV16-positive cancers (dated by TCRdb to between 2021 and 2022). A note on the overall study: Functional T-cell assays on cells from a couple of HPV16-positive patients defined candidate HPV-specific T-cell clones and common TCR motifs. The study asked whether T-cell immunity to the HPV oncoproteins E6 and E7 changes during chemoradiotherapy and whether this immunity affects survival. The candidate HPV-specific TCRs and motifs were then tracked in TCR repertoires from 86 patients with HPV-related cancers. Study-wide findings and limitations: Expansion of candidate HPV-specific clones and E7-related TCR motifs was observed in the tumor microenvironment during treatment, whereas no such expansion was observed for non-HPV-specific T cells. The survival association was reported for HPV16-positive patients, and the functional definition of HPV-specific T cells was derived from only two HPV16-positive patients. Among HPV16-positive patients, expansion of HPV-responsive T cells during chemoradiotherapy was associated with better recurrence-free survival.

Library preparation was by the immunoSEQ multiplex PCR assay. TCRdb provides this immuneACCESS table in a form limited to in-frame rearrangements. Some clones are lacking; in checked studies, under half of them reflect an unresolved V gene, and why the rest are absent is not known. A total of 11,000 or so clones appear in this sample, 76% of them only once. The ten top clones hold 2.2% of the sample. Because repertoires were sampled repeatedly during chemoradiotherapy, clonal expansion in the tumor microenvironment could be followed. Regarding this clone: The clone's antigen remains unknown. Nothing much larger sits one base from this clone, and base qualities are not available.

The sequence was collected from a human donor with HPV-associated anogenital cancer. The sample was acquired from a patient who underwent chemoradiotherapy.

The CDR3 is CASSFQGHRANEKLFF. In nucleotide form, the sequence is TGTGCCAGCAGCTTTCAGGGGCACCGTGCTAATGAAAAACTGTTTTTT. The chain employs TRBV7-2 and TRBJ1-4; TRBD1 is possibly the D segment (6 matching bases). CDR3 length: 16 amino acids, cysteine to phenylalanine. Here the CDR3 DNA is all that survives: 48 bases in frame from base 1. V loses 3 bases, J loses 3 bases, and the germline ends lie 14 bases apart. The CDR1 and CDR2 encoded by the germline V gene are SGHTA and FQGNSA.